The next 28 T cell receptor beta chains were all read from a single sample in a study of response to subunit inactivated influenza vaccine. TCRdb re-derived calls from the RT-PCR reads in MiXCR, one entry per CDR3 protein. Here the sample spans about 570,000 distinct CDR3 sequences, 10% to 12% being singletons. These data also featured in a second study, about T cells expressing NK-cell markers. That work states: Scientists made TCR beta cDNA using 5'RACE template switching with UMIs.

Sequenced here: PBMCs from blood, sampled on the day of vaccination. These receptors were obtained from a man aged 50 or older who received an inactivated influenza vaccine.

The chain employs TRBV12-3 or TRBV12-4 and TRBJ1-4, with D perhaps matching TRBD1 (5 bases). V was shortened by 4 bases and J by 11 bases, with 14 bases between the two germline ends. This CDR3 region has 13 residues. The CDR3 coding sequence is TGTGCCAGCAGTTCCCGACAGAAGGGGAAACTGTTTTTT. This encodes CASSSRQKGKLFF.

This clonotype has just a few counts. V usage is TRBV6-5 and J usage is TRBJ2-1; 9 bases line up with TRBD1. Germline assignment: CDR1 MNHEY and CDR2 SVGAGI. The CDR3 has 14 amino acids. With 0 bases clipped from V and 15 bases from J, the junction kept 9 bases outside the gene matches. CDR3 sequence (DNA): TGTGCCAGCAGTTACTCGAGTAGGGGACAGGGTTTGTTCTTC. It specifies CASSYSSRGQGLFF.

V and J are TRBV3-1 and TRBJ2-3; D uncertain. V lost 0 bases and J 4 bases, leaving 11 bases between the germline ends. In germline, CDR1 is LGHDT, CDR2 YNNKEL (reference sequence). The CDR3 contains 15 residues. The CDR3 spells CASSQDYAGPDTQYF. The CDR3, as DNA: TGTGCCAGCAGCCAAGATTACGCAGGACCAGATACGCAGTATTTT.

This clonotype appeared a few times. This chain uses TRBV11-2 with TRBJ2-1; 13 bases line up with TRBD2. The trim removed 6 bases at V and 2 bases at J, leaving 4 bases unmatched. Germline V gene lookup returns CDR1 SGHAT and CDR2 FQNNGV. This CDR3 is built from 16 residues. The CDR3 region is CASRRLAGGTYNEQFF. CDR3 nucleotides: TGTGCCAGCAGGCGACTAGCGGGGGGAACCTACAATGAGCAGTTCTTC.

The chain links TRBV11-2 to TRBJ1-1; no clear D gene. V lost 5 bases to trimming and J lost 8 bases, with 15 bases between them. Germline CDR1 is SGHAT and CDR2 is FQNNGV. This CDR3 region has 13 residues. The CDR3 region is CASSRPPGREAFF. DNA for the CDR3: TGTGCCAGCAGCCGCCCACCGGGCCGGGAAGCTTTCTTT.

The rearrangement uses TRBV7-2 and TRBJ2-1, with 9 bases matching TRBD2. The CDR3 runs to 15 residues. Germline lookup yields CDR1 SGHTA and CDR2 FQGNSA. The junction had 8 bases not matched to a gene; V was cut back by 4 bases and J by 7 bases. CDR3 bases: TGTGCCAGCAGCTGGATGCCTAGCGGGGTGAATGAGCAGTTCTTC. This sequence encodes CASSWMPSGVNEQFF.

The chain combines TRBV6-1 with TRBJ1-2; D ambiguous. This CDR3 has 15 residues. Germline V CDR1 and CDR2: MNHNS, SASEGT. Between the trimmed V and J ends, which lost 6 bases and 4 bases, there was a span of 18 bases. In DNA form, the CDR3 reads TGTGCCAGCAGCAACGACGGCCGCCTAGCCTATGGCTACACCTTC. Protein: CASSNDGRLAYGYTF.

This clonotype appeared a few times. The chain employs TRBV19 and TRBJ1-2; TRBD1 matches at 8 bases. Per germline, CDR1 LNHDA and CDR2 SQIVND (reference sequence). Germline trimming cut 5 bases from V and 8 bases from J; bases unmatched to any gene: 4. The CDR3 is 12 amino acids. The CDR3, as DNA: TGTGCCAGTAGTGGACAGGGCCGCGGCTACACCTTC. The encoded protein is CASSGQGRGYTF.

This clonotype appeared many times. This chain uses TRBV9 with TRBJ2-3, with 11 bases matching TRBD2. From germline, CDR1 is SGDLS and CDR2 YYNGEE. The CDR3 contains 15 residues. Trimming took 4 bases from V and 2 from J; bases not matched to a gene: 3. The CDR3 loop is CASSPSGGFTDTQYF. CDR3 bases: TGTGCCAGCAGCCCTAGCGGGGGGTTCACAGATACGCAGTATTTT.

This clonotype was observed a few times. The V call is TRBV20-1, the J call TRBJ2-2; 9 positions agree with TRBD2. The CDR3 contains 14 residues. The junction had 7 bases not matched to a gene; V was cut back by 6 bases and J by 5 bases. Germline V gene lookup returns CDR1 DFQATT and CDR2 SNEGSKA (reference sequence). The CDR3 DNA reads TGCAGTGCCGCGGGTCTAGCGGGGACCGGGGAGCTGTTTTTT. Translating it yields CSAAGLAGTGELFF.

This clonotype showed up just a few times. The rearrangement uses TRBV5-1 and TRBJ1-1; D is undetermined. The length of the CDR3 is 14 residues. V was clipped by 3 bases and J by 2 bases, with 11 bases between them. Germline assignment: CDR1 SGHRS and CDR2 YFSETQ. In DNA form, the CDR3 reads TGCGCCAGCAGCTCTATAGCCACCAACACTGAAGCTTTCTTT. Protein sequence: CASSSIATNTEAFF.

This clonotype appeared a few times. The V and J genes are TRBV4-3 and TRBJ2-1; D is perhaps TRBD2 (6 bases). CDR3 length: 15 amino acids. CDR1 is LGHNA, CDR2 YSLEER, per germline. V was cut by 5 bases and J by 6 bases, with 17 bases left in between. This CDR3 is CASSIRLDPPNEQFF. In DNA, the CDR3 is TGCGCCAGCAGCATAAGACTAGATCCCCCCAATGAGCAGTTCTTC.

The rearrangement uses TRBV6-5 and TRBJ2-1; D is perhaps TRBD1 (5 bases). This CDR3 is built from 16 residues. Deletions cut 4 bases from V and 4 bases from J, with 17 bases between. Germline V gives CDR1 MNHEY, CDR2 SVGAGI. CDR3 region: CASSSVPGKVYNEQFF. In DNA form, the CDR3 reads TGTGCCAGCAGTTCAGTCCCAGGGAAGGTTTACAATGAGCAGTTCTTC.

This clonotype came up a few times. CDR3 in DNA: TGTGCCAGCAGTTACGGGGCGAACTCCTACGAGCAGTACTTC. This translates into CASSYGANSYEQYF. J is TRBJ2-7 and V is TRBV6-5; TRBD1 might be the D (5 bases). V lost 2 bases and J lost 0, with 8 bases in between. The CDR3 runs 14 residues. Germline CDR1 MNHEY, CDR2 SVGAGI.

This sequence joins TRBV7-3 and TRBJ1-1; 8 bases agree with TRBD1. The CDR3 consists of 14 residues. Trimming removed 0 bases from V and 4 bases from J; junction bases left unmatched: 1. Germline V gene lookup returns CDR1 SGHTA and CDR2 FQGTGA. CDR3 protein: CASSLTDRGTEAFF. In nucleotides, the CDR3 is TGTGCCAGCAGCTTAACTGACAGGGGCACTGAAGCTTTCTTT. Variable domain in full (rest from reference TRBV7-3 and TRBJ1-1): GAGVSQTPSNKVTEKGKYVELRCDPISGHTALYWYRQSLGQGPEFLIYFQGTGAADDSGLPNDRFFAVRPEGSVSTLKIQRTERGDSAVYLCASSLTDRGTEAFFGQGTRLTVV.

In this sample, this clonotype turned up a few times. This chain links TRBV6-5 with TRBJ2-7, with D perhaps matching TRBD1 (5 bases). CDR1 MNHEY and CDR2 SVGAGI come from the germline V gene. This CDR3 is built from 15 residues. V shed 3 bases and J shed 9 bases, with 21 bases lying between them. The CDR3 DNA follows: TGTGCCAGCAGTTATGACAGCCCCGTTCTCTCTGTGCAGTACTTC. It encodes CASSYDSPVLSVQYF.

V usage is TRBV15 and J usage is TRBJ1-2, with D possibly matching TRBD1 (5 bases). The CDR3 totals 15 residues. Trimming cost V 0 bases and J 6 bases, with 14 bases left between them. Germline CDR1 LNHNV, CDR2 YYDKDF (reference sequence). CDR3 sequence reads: CATSRDFAGLDGYTF. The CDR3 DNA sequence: TGTGCCACCAGCAGAGATTTTGCAGGGCTCGATGGCTACACCTTC. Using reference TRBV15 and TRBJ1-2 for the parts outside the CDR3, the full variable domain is DAMVIQNPRYQVTQFGKPVTLSCSQTLNHNVMYWYQQKSSQAPKLLFHYYDKDFNNEADTPDNFQSRRPNTSFCFLDIRSPGLGDTAMYLCATSRDFAGLDGYTFGSGTRLTVV.

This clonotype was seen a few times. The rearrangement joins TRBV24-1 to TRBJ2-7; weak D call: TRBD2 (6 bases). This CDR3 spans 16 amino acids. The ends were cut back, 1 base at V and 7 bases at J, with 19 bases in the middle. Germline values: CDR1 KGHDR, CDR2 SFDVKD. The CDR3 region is CATSDFRGTPEEEQYF. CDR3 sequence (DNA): TGTGCCACCAGTGATTTTCGGGGGACTCCGGAGGAAGAGCAGTACTTC.

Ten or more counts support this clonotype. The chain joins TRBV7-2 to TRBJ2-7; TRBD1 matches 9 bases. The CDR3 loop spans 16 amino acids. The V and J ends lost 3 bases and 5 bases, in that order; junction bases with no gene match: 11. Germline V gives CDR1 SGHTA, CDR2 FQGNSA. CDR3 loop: CASSLSGGQGIDEQYF. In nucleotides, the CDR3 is TGTGCCAGCAGCTTGAGTGGGGGACAGGGAATCGACGAGCAGTACTTC.

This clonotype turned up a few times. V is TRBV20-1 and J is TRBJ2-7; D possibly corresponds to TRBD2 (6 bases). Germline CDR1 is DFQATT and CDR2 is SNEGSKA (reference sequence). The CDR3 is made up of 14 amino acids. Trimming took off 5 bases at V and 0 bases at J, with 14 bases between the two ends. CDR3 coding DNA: TGCAGTGCTGGGAGCGGAGGGAGCTCCTACGAGCAGTACTTC. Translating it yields CSAGSGGSSYEQYF.

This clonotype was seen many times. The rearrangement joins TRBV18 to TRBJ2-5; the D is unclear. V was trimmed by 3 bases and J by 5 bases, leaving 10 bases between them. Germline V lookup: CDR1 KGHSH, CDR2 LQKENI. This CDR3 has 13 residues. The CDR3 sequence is CASSPPSWETQYF. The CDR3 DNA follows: TGTGCCAGCTCACCCCCCTCTTGGGAGACCCAGTACTTC.

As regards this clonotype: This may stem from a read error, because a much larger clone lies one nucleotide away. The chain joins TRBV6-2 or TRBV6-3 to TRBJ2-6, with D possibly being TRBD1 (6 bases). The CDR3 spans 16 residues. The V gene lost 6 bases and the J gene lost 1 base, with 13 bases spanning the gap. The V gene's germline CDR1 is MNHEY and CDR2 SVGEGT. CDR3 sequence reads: CASSGTGLSGANVLTF. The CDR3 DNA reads TGTGCCAGCAGCGGTACAGGGCTTTCTGGGGCCAACGTCCTGACTTTC.

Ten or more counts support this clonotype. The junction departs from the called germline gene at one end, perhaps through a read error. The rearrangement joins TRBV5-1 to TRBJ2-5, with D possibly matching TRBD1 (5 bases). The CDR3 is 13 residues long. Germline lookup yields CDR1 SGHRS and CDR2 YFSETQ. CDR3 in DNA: TGTGCCAGCAGCTTAGGGGCGCGGGAGACCCAGTACTTC. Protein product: CASSLGARETQYF.

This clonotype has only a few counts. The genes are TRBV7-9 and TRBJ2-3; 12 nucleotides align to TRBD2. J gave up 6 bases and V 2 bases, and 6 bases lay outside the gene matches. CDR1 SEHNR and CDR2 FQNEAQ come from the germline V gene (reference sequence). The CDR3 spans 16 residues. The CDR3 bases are TGTGCCAGCAGCTTAATCGCTAGCGGGAGGGCTGATACGCAGTATTTT. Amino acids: CASSLIASGRADTQYF.

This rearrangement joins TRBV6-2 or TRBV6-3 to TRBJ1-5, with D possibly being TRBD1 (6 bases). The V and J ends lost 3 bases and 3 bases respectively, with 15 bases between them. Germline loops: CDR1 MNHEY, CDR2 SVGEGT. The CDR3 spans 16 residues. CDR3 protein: CASSYYPHRVNQPQHF. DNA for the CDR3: TGTGCCAGCAGTTATTATCCTCACAGGGTCAATCAGCCCCAGCATTTT.

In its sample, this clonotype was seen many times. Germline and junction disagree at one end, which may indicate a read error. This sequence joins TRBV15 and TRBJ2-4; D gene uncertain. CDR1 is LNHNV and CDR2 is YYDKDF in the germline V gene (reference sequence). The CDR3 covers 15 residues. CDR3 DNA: TGTGCCACCAGCAGAGATCTAGTAGCCCAAAACATTCAGTACTTC. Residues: CATSRDLVAQNIQYF.

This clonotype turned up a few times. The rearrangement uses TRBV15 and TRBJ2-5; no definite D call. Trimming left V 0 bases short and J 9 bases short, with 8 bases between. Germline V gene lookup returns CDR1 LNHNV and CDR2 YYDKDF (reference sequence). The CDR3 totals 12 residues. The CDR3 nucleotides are TGTGCCACCAGCAGAGATAACGCCGCCCAGTACTTC. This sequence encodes CATSRDNAAQYF.

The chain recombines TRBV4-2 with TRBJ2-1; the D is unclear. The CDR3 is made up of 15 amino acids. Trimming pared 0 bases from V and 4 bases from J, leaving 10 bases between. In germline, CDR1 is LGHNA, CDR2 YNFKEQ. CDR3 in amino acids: CASSQERLGYNEQFF. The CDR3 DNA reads TGTGCCAGCAGCCAAGAACGGCTAGGTTACAATGAGCAGTTCTTC.